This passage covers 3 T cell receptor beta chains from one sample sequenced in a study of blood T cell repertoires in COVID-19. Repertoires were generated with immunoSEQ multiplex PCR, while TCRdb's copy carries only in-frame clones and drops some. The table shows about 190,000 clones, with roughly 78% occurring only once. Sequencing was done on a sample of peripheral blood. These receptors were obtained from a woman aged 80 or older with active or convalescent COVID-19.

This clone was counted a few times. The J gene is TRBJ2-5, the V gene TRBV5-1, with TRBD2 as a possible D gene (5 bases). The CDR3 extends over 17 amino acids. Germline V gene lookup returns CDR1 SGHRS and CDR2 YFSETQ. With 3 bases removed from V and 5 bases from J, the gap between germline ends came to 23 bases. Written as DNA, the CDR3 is TGCGCCAGCAGCTCGAACCCGGACTCGGCTAATGGGGAGACCCAGTACTTC. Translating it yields CASSSNPDSANGETQYF. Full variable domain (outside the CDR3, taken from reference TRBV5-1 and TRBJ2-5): KAGVTQTPRYLIKTRGQQVTLSCSPISGHRSVSWYQQTPGQGLQFLFEYFSETQRNKGNFPGRFSGRQFSNSRSEMNVSTLELGDSALYLCASSSNPDSANGETQYFGPGTRLLVL.

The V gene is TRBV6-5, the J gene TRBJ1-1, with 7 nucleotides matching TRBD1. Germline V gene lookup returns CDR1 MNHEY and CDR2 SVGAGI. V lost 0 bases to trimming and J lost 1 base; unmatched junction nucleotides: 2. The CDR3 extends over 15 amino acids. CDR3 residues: CASSYSTGANTEAFF. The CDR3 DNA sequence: TGTGCCAGCAGTTACTCAACAGGGGCGAACACTGAAGCTTTCTTT.

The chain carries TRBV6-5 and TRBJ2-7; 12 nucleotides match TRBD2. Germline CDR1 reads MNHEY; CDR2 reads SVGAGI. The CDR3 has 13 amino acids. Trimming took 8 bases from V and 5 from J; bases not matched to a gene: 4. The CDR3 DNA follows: TGTGCCAGCTGGCTAGCGGGGGGGGACGAGCAGTACTTC. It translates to CASWLAGGDEQYF.